This T cell receptor beta chain was recovered during a study of cytomegalovirus exposure and HLA in healthy donors. TCRdb keeps only in-frame clones here, not all; method: immunoSEQ multiplex PCR. The data contain some 61,000 clones, approximately 97% of them singletons. Donors came from a validation cohort of some 110 subjects, distinct from the first 666-subject cohort. The CDR3 is 12 residues long. V shed 5 bases and J shed 6 bases, with 10 bases lying between them. Germline CDR1 reads MNHEY; CDR2 reads SMNVEV (reference sequence). The sequence was collected from a woman aged 18 to 35 in good health and CMV-seropositive. Sequenced: PBMCs. This chain joins TRBV27 and TRBJ1-1; unclear D gene. The CDR3 DNA reads TGTGCCAGCAGTGACTCCGGCCCTGAAGCTTTCTTT. Translated, it gives CASSDSGPEAFF.